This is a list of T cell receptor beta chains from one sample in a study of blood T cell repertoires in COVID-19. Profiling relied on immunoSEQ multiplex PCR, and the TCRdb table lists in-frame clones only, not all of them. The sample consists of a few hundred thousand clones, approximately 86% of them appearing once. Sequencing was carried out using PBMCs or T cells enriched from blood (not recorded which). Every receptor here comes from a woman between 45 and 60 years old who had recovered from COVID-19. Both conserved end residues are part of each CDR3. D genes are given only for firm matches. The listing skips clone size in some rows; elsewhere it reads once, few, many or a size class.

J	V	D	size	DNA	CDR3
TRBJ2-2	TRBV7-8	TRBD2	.	TGTGCCAGCAGAATAGCGGGATCCGGGGAGCTGTTTTTT	CASRIAGSGELFF
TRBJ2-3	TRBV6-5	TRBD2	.	TGTGCCAGCAGACCCCGGGGGGTGGGGAGTACGCAGTATTTT	CASRPRGVGSTQYF
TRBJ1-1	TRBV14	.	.	TGTGCCAGCAGCCCTCAGGTGAACACTGAAGCTTTCTTT	CASSPQVNTEAFF
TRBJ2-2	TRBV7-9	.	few	TGTGCCAGCAGCTTATTATCGGACACCGGGGAGCTGTTTTTT	CASSLLSDTGELFF
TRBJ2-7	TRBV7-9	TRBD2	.	TGTGCCAGCAGCCCTGCCACTAGCGGGCCGACCTACGAGCAGTACTTC	CASSPATSGPTYEQYF
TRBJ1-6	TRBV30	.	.	TGTGCCTGGACCCGGGGGGGGGAAAATTCACCCCTCCACTTT	CAWTRGGENSPLHF
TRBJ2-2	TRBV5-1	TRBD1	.	TGCGCCAGCAGTCGAGGGGGCCTCAACACCGGGGAGCTGTTTTTT	CASSRGGLNTGELFF
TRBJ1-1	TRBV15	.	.	TGTGCCACCAGCAAAGCAGACAAAGAGAACACTGAAGCTTTCTTT	CATSKADKENTEAFF
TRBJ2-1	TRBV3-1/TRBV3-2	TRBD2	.	TGTGCCAGCAGCCAATCGGGACTAGCGGGCAATGAGCAGTTCTTC	CASSQSGLAGNEQFF
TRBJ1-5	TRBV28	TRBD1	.	TGTGCCAGCAGTTCTACAGGGGGGAATCAGCCCCAGCATTTT	CASSSTGGNQPQHF
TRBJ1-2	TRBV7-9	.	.	TGTGCCAGCAGCTTAGCGTACAGTCCCAACTATGGCTACACCTTC	CASSLAYSPNYGYTF
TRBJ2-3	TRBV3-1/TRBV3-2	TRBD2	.	TGTGCCAGCAGCCAAGACGGGACTAGCGGGACGAATACGCAGTATTTT	CASSQDGTSGTNTQYF
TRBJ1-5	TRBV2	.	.	TGTGCCAGCAGTGCGGCAGGGATGAGCAATCAGCCCCAGCATTTT	CASSAAGMSNQPQHF
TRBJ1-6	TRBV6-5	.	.	TGTGCCAGCCTGGTAGGGGTCAAGTCACCCCTCCACTTT	CASLVGVKSPLHF
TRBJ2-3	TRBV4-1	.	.	TGCGCCAGCAGCTCACCTAGCGAGGACACAGATACGCAGTATTTT	CASSSPSEDTDTQYF
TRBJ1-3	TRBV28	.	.	TGTGCCAGCAGTTTGGGACACTCTGGAAACACCATATATTTT	CASSLGHSGNTIYF
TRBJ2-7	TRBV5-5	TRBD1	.	TGTGCCAGCAGCTGGACAGGGAACCTCTACGAGCAGTACTTC	CASSWTGNLYEQYF
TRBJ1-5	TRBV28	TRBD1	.	TGTGCCAGCAGTTTATCGGGGTATTCGCAGGGGGCTCAGCCCCAGCATTTT	CASSLSGYSQGAQPQHF
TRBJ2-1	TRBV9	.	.	TGTGCCAGCAGCGAGCAACTCTACAATGAGCAGTTCTTC	CASSEQLYNEQFF
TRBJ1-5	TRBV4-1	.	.	TGCGCCAGCAGCCGCTCGGACACAGGCAATCAGCCCCAGCATTTT	CASSRSDTGNQPQHF
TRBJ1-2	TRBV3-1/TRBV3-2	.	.	TGTGCCAGCAGCGACGACCCAGGAGGGGGCTACACCTTC	CASSDDPGGGYTF
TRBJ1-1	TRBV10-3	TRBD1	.	TGTGCCATGCGTAACAACGAAAGGACAGGAAGGGCTTTCTTT	CAMRNNERTGRAFF
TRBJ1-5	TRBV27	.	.	TGTGCCGAACCGTGGAGCTCTTCAAGCAATCAGCCCCAGCATTTT	CAEPWSSSSNQPQHF
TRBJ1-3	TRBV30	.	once	TGTGCCTGGTCCCCAAAACAGGGCTCTGGAAACACCATATATTTT	CAWSPKQGSGNTIYF
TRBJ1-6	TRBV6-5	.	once	TGTGCCAGTACGAGGGTTGGAGGGGATCCCCCCCTCCACTTT	CASTRVGGDPPLHF
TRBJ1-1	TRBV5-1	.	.	TGCGCCAGCAGCTTTGGAAGTCGGAGCACTGAAGCTTTCTTT	CASSFGSRSTEAFF
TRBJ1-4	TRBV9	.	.	TGTGCCAGCAGCGAGACAGCAACTAATGAAAAACTGTTTTTT	CASSETATNEKLFF
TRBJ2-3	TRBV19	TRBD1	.	TGTGCCAGTAGTGTGGGACAGCGAACAGATACGCAGTATTTT	CASSVGQRTDTQYF
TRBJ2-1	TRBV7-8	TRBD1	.	TGTGCCAGCAGCTTAGCCCCTAGGACAGGGGGCAACCATGAGCAGTTCTTC	CASSLAPRTGGNHEQFF
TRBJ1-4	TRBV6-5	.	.	TGTGCCAGCAGTTACTCCATTCCAACTAATGAAAAACTGTTTTTT	CASSYSIPTNEKLFF
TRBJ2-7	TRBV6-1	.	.	TGTGCCAGCAGTGAGGGTCCAGGGTCCTACGAGCAGTACTTC	CASSEGPGSYEQYF
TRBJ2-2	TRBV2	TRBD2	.	TGTGCCAGCAGTTTGACTAGCGGGAGCCCCGGGGAGCTGTTTTTT	CASSLTSGSPGELFF
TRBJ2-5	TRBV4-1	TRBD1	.	TGCGCCAGCAGCCAAACCGGGACAGCACAAGAGACCCAGTACTTC	CASSQTGTAQETQYF
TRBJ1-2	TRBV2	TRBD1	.	TGTGCCAGCAGAAGAGGGGGTTTGGTGGGACAGGGGAACTATGGCTACACCTTC	CASRRGGLVGQGNYGYTF
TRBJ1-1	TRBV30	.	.	TGTGCCTGGAGTGCAGACAGGTTTAGAGCTTTCTTT	CAWSADRFRAFF
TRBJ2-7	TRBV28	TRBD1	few	TGTGCCAGCAACCCTCAGGGGGAAATAAACGAGCAGTACTTC	CASNPQGEINEQYF
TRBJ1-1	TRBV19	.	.	TGTGCCAGTAGTACCCCTACCAGGCTCACTGAAGCTTTCTTT	CASSTPTRLTEAFF
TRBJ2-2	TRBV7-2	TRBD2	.	TGTGCCAGCAGCTTCCCTACTAGCGGGACCTCATCCGGGGAGCTGTTTTTT	CASSFPTSGTSSGELFF
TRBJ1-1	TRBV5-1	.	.	TGCGCCAGCAGCTTGACCCTCCAGGGGTCTGAAGCTTTCTTT	CASSLTLQGSEAFF
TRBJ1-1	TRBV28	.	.	TGTGCCAGCAGTTTGCCCAACGGAGCTTTCTTT	CASSLPNGAFF
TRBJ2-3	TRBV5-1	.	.	TGCGCCAGCAGCCGGACAAGCACAACAGATACGCAGTATTTT	CASSRTSTTDTQYF
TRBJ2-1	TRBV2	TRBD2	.	TGTGCCAGCAGTGAGCAGCGGGAGGGCTACAATGAGCAGTTCTTC	CASSEQREGYNEQFF
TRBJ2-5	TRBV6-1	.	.	TGTGCCAGCAGTGAAGGGGCAGGGCGATCCCAAGAGACCCAGTACTTC	CASSEGAGRSQETQYF
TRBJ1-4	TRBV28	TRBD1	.	TGTGCCAGCAGGGACGGAGACAGGGAAAATGAAAAACTGTTTTTT	CASRDGDRENEKLFF
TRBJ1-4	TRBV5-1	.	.	TGCGCCAGCAGCACCCGCGGGTCCGCAACTAATGAAAAACTGTTTTTT	CASSTRGSATNEKLFF
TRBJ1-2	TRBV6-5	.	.	TGTGCCAGCAGCTTAAACAGGGACTATGGCTACACCTTC	CASSLNRDYGYTF
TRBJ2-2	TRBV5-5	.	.	TGTGCCAGCAGCTCGGCCGGGACTTGGAGCACCGGGGAGCTGTTTTTT	CASSSAGTWSTGELFF
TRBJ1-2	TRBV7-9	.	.	TGTGCCAGCAGCCCCACTAAAACGGAAGGGGCCAAAAAGAAGTATGGCTACACCTTC	CASSPTKTEGAKKKYGYTF
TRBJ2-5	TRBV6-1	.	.	TGTGCCAGCAGTGATTCCAGGGGTTTTCGGGAGACCCAGTACTTC	CASSDSRGFRETQYF
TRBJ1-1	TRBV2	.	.	TGTGCCTTGGGGGCCAGCCCGACTGAAGCTTTCTTT	CALGASPTEAFF
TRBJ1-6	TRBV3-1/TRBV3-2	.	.	TGTGCCAGCAGCCAAGAAGCAGGGCTAAGCTCCTATAATTCACCCCTCCACTTT	CASSQEAGLSSYNSPLHF